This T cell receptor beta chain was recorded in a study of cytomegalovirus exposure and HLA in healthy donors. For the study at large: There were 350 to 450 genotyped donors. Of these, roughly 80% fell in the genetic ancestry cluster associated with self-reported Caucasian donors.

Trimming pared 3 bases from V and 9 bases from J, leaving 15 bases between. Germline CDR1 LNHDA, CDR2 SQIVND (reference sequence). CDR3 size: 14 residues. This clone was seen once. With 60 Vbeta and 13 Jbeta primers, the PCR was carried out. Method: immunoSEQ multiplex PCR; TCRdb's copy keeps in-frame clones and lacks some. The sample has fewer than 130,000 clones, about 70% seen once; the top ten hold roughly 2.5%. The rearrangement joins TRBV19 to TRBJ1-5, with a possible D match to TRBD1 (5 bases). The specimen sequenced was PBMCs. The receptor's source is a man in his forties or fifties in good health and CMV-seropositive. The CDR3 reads CASSILGGFLPQHF. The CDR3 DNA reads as TGTGCCAGTAGTATCTTGGGGGGTTTTCTGCCCCAGCATTTT.